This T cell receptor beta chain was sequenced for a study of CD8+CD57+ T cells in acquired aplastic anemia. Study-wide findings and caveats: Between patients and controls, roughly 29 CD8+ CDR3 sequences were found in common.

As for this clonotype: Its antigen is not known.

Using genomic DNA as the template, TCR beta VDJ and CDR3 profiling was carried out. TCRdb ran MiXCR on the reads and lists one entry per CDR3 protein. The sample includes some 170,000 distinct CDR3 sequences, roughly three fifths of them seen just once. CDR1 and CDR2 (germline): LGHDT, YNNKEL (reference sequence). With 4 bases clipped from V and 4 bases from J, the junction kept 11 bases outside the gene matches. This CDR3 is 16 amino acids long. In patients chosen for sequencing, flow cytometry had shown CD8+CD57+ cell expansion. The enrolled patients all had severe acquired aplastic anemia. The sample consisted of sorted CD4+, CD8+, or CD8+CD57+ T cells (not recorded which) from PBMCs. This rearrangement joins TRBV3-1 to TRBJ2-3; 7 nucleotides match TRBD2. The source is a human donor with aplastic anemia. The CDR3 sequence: CASSLVHGGTSDTQYF. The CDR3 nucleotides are TGTGCCAGCAGCCTAGTTCACGGGGGGACCTCAGATACGCAGTATTTT.